These T cell receptor beta chains were read from a single sample in a study of circulating and synovial CD4+ cells in juvenile arthritis. Assay used: immunoSEQ multiplex PCR; TCRdb lists only in-frame clones, some missing. This table has approximately 16,000 clones, roughly 89% appearing once. Sequencing was performed on CD4+ T cells from blood. The receptors derive from a human donor with juvenile idiopathic arthritis. Each CDR3 is given with its conserved first and last residue. D genes are given only for firm matches. Size is stated for part of the rows, as once, few or many counts, or as a class when the clone is expanded.

.	TRBV18	TRBJ1-4	.	TGTGCCAGCTCAAGGGGTCTTGGTAATGAAAAACTGTTTTTT	CASSRGLGNEKLFF
TRBD2	TRBV7-9	TRBJ2-2	.	TGTGCCAGCAGCTTAAGAAGCGGGGGGCGCTTCGGGGAGCTGTTTTTT	CASSLRSGGRFGELFF
TRBD2	TRBV5-8	TRBJ2-5	.	TGTGCCAGCAGCGTGGGACTAGCGGAACAAGAGACCCAGTACTTC	CASSVGLAEQETQYF
.	TRBV7-9	TRBJ2-2	.	TGTGCCAGCAGCGCGCCCGGGGAGCTGTTTTTT	CASSAPGELFF
.	TRBV9	TRBJ2-2	.	TGTGCCAGCAGCGTAGCTCGGTCGAACACCGGGGAGCTGTTTTTT	CASSVARSNTGELFF
.	TRBV5-4	TRBJ2-7	.	TGTGCCAGCAGCTTGAAGGAAGGGGTCGGCGAGCAGTACTTC	CASSLKEGVGEQYF
.	TRBV11-2	TRBJ1-6	.	TGTGCCAGCAGCTTAGGACAGGCGAATTCCCCCCTCCACTTT	CASSLGQANSPLHF
.	TRBV5-8	TRBJ1-1	once	TGTGCCAGCAGCTTGATGTCCTACACTGAAGCTTTCTTT	CASSLMSYTEAFF
.	TRBV6-5	TRBJ2-7	.	TGTGCCAGCAGTTACGGGACAACCTACGAGCAGTACTTC	CASSYGTTYEQYF
TRBD1	TRBV18	TRBJ1-1	.	TGTGCCAGCTCACCAGGACAGGGTAGGGCTTTCTTT	CASSPGQGRAFF
.	TRBV19	TRBJ2-2	.	TGTGCCAGTAGGACAGCGACGAACACCGGGGAGCTGTTTTTT	CASRTATNTGELFF